This T cell receptor beta chain was identified in a study of regulatory T cells in long-lasting Graves disease. Researchers made TCR beta libraries by using iRepertoire HTBI primers and running Arm-PCR on CDR3 regions. Via MiXCR, TCRdb re-called the multiplex PCR reads, giving one row per CDR3 protein. The repertoire includes roughly 450,000 distinct CDR3 sequences, under 25% of them detected once, and about 8.3% sits in the top ten. Described time point: persistent/refractory GD, antithyroid drugs over 5 years with positive TRAb. PBMCs were the source of the RNA used for TCR sequencing. This clonotype came up a few times. This TCR derives from a female donor with Graves disease. The sequenced sample was peripheral blood mononuclear cells (PBMCs), obtained when the disease was refractory, from a patient treated with antithyroid drugs.

CDR3 loop: CAIRGTGPNTEAFF. As DNA, the CDR3 is TGTGCCATCAGGGGGACAGGGCCGAACACTGAAGCTTTCTTT. This chain uses TRBV10-3 with TRBJ1-1, with 9 bases fitting TRBD1. Unmatched junction bases numbered 3, after V lost 6 bases and J lost 1 base. This CDR3 has 14 residues. The germline gives CDR1 ENHRY, CDR2 SYGVKD.